This T cell receptor beta chain was captured by sequencing in a study of CD8+ T cells in alopecia areata. Study in general: Treated patients received oral tofacitinib, 5 to 10 mg twice daily. Findings and caveats of the study: Throughout tofacitinib, many expanded lesional clones continued to persist in scalp and blood. Alopecia totalis/universalis scalp especially showed more expanded CD8+ clones than normal scalp.

Following RNA extraction, reverse transcription yielded cDNA that acted as the sequencing template. This table comes from immunoSEQ multiplex PCR, and its TCRdb copy is limited to in-frame clones, with some not included. The sample includes 200,000 to 250,000 clones, over 60% seen only once; the top ten take around 4.2%. Sample treatment: oral pan-JAK inhibitor, 5-10 mg twice daily. Starting from PBMCs, sorting isolated CD4+ and CD8+ T cells. V lost 0 bases, J lost 1 base, and 10 bases lay in between. The CDR3 has 16 amino acids. Germline CDR1 SGHNT, CDR2 YYREEE (reference sequence). This clone has just one count. Antigen: not known.

The receptor's source is a human donor with alopecia areata. The rearrangement uses TRBV5-4 and TRBJ2-2; TRBD1 is a possible D gene (6 bases). Sequences were derived from CD4+ T cells sorted from blood, sampled at week 4, from a patient treated with tofacitinib. This chain's CDR3 is CASSLAGGQNTGELFF. In DNA, the CDR3 is TGTGCCAGCAGCTTGGCTGGGGGCCAGAACACCGGGGAGCTGTTTTTT.